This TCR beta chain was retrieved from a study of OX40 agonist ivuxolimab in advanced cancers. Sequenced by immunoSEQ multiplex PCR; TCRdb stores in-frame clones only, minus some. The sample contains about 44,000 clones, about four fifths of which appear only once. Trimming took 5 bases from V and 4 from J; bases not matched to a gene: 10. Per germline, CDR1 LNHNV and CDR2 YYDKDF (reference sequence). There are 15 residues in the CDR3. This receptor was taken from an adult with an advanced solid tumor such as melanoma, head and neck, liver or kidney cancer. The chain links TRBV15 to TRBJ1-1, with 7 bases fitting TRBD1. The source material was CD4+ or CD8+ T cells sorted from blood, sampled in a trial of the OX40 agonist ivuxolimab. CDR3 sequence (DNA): TGTGCCACCAGCCCCCAGGGGGGGTCGGTCACTGAAGCTTTCTTT. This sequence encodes CATSPQGGSVTEAFF.